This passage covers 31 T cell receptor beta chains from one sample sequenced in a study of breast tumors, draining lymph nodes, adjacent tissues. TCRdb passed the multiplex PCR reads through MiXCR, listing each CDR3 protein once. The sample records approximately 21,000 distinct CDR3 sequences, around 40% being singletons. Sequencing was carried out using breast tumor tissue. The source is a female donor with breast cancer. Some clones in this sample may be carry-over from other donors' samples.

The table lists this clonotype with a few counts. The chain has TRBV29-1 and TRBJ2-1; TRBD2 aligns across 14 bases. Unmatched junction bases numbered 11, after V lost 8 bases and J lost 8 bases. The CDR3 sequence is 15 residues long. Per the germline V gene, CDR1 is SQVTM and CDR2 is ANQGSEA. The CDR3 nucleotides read TGCAGCCTTTTAAAGACTAGCGGGAGGGTCGATGAGCAGTTCTTC. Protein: CSLLKTSGRVDEQFF.

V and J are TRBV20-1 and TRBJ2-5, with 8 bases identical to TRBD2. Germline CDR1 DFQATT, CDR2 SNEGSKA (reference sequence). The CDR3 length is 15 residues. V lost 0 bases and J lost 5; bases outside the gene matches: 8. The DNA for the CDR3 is TGCAGTGCTAGAGAAATAGCGGGGCCTTCGGAGACCCAGTACTTC. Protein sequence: CSAREIAGPSETQYF.

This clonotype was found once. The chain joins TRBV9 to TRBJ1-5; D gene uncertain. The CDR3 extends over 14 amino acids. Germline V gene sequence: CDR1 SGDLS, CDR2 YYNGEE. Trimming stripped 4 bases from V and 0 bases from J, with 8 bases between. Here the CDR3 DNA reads TGTGCCAGCAGCACACAAGATAGCAATCAGCCCCAGCATTTT. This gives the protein CASSTQDSNQPQHF.

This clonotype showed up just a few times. In DNA form, the CDR3 reads TGTGCCAGCAGCCAAGATAACGGGGATGGGTATCAGCCCCAGCATTTT. Encoded protein: CASSQDNGDGYQPQHF. The V and J genes are TRBV4-2 and TRBJ1-5; D is unclear. CDR1 and CDR2 from the germline V gene are LGHNA and YNFKEQ. The CDR3 length is 16 residues. V was pared by 0 bases and J by 5 bases, with 14 bases between.

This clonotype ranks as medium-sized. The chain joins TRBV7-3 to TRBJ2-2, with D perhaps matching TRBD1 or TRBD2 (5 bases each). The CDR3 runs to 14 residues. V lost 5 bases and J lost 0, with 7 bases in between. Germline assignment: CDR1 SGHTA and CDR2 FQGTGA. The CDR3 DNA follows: TGTGCCAGCAGCCCGGGACCGAACACCGGGGAGCTGTTTTTT. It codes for CASSPGPNTGELFF.

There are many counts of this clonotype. CDR3 sequence reads: CASSVSGGRGETQYF. CDR3 bases: TGTGCCAGCAGCGTATCTGGCGGGAGGGGAGAGACCCAGTACTTC. This sequence joins TRBV9 and TRBJ2-5; 9 bases are a match to TRBD2. Germline V CDR1 and CDR2: SGDLS, YYNGEE. V dropped 1 base and J dropped 4; count of bases not matched to a gene: 5. The CDR3 totals 15 residues.

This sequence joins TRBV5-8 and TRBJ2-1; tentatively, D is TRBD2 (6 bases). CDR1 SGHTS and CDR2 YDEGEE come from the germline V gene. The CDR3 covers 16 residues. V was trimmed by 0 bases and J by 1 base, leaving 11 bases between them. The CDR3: CASSLALGGSYNEQFF. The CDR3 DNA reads TGTGCCAGCAGCTTGGCTTTGGGAGGTTCCTACAATGAGCAGTTCTTC.

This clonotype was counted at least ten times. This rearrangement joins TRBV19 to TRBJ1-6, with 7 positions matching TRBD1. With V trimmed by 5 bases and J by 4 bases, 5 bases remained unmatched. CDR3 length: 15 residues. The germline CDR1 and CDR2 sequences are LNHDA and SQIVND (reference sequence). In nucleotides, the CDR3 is TGTGCCAGTAGTCCCGGGACAGCTTATAATTCACCCCTCCACTTT. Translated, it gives CASSPGTAYNSPLHF.

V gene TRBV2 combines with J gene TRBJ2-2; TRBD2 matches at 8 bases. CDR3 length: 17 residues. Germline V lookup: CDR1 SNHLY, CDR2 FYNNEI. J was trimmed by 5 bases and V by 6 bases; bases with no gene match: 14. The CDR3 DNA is TGTGCCAGCAGACGCTCCCCCAGCGGGAGCGGGACCGGGGAGCTGTTTTTT. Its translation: CASRRSPSGSGTGELFF.

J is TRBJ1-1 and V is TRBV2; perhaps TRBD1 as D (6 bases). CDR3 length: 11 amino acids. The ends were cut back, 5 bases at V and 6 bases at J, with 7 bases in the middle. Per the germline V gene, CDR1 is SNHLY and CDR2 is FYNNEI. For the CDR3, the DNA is TGTGCCAGCAGTTGGACAGCTGAAGCTTTCTTT. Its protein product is CASSWTAEAFF. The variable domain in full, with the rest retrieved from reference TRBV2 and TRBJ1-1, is EPEVTQTPSHQVTQMGQEVILRCVPISNHLYFYWYRQILGQKVEFLVSFYNNEISEKSEIFDDQFSVERPDGSNFTLKIRSTKLEDSAMYFCASSWTAEAFFGQGTRLTVV.

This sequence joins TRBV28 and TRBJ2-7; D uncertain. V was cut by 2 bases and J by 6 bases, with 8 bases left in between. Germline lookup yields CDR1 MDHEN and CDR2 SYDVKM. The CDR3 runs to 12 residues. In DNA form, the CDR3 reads TGTGCCAGCAGTTTACGAGTTAGCGAGCAGTACTTC. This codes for CASSLRVSEQYF.

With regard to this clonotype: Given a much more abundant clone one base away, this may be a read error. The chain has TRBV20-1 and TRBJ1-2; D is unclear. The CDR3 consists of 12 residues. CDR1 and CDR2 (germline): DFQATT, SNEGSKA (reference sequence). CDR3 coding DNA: TGCAGTGCTAGTGGGCAGAGCTATGGCTCCACCTTC. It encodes CSASGQSYGSTF.

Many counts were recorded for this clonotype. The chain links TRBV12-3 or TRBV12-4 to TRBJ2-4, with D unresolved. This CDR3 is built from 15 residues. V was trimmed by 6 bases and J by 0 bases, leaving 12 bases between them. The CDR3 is CASRISSLAKNIQYF. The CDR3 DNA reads TGTGCCAGCAGAATTAGTAGCCTAGCCAAAAACATTCAGTACTTC.

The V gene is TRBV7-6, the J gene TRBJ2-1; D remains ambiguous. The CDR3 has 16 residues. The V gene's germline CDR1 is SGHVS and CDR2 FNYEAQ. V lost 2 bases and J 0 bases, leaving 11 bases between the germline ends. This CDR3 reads CASSLIPDVSYNEQFF. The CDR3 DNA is TGTGCCAGCAGCTTAATTCCCGACGTCTCCTACAATGAGCAGTTCTTC.

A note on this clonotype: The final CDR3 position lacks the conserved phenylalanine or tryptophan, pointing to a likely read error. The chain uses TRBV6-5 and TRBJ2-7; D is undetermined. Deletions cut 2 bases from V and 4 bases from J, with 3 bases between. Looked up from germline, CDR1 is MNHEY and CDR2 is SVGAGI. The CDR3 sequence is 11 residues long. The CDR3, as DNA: TGTGCCAGCAGTTACCGGTACGAGCAGTACCTC. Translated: CASSYRYEQYL.

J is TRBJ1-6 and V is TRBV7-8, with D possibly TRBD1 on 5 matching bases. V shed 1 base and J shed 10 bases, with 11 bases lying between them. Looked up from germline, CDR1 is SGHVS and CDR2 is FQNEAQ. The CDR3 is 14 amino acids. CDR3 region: CASSLGGGGSPLHF. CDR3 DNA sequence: TGTGCCAGCAGCTTAGGCGGGGGGGGATCACCCCTCCACTTT.

Here the CDR3 DNA reads TGCGCCAGCAGCCAAGAGTCGAGGGCTCGCTACAATGAGCAGTTCTTC. Translated, it gives CASSQESRARYNEQFF. The genes are TRBV4-3 and TRBJ2-1, with TRBD2 as a possible D gene (5 bases). The CDR3 is 16 amino acids. The germline CDR1 and CDR2 sequences are LGHNA and YSLEER. The ends were cut back, 0 bases at V and 3 bases at J, with 12 bases in the middle.

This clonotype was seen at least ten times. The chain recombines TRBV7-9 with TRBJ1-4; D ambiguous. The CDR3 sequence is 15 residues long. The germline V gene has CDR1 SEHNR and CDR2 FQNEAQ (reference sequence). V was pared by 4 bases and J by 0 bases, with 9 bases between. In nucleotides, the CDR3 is TGTGCCAGCAGCTCCCCGGCAGCAACTAATGAAAAACTGTTTTTT. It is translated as CASSSPAATNEKLFF. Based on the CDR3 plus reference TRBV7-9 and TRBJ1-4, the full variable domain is DTGVSQNPRHKITKRGQNVTFRCDPISEHNRLYWYRQTLGQGPEFLTYFQNEAQLEKSRLLSDRFSAERPKGSFSTLEIQRTEQGDSAMYLCASSSPAATNEKLFFGSGTQLSVL.

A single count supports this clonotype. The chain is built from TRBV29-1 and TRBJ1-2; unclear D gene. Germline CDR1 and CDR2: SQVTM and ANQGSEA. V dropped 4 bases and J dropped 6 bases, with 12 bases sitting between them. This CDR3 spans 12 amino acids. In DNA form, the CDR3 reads TGCAGCGTTGTAGTCCCCCGGGATGGCTACACCTTC. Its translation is CSVVVPRDGYTF.

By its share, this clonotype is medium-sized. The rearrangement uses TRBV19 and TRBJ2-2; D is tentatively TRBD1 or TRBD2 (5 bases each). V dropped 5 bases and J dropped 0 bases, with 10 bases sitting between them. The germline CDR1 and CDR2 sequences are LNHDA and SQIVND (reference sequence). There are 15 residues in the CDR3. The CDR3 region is CASSPGTANTGELFF. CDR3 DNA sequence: TGTGCCAGTAGTCCCGGGACGGCGAACACCGGGGAGCTGTTTTTT.

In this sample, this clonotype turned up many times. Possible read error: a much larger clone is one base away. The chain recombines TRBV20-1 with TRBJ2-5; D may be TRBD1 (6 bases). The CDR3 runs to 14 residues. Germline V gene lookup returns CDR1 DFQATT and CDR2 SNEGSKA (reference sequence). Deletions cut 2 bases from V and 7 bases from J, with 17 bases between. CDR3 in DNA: TGCAGTGCTAGAACGGGACAAGAAAGGGCGACCCAGTACTTC. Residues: CSARTGQERATQYF.

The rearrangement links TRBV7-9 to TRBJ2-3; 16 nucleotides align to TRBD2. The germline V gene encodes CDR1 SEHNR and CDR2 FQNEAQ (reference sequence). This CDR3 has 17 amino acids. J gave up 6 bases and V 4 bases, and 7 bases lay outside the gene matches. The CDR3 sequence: CASSYPGLAGGVDTQYF. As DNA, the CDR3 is TGTGCCAGCAGCTATCCGGGACTAGCGGGAGGGGTGGATACGCAGTATTTT.

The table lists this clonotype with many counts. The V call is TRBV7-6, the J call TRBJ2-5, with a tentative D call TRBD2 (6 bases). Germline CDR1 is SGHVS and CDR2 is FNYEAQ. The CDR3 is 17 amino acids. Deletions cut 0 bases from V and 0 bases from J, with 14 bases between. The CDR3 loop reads CASSLAYRDSYQETQYF. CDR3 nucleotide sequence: TGTGCCAGCAGCTTAGCCTATCGGGACTCGTACCAAGAGACCCAGTACTTC.

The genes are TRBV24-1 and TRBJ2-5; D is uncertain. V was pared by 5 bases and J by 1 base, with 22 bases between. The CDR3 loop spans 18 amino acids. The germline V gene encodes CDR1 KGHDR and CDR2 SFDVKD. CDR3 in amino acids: CATSGLVVKSCGQETQYF. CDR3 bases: TGTGCCACCAGTGGCCTAGTAGTAAAGAGCTGTGGCCAAGAGACCCAGTACTTC.

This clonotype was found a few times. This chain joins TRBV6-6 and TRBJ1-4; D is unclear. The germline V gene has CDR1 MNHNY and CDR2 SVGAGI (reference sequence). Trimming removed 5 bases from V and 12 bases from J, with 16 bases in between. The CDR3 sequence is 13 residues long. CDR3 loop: CASSMGDLPQLFF. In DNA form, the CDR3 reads TGTGCCAGCAGTATGGGAGATCTTCCCCAACTGTTTTTT.

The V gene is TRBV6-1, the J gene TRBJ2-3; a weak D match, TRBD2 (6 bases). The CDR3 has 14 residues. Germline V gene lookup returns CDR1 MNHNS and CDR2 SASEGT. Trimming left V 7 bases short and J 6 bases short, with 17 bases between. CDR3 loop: CASTEGSSADTQYF. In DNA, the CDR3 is TGTGCCAGCACTGAGGGGTCTAGCGCGGATACGCAGTATTTT.

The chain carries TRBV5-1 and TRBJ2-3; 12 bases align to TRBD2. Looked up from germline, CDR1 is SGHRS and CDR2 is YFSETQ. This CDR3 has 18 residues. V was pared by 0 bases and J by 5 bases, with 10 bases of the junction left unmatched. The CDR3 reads CASSLAVLAGGRGDTQYF. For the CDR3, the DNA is TGCGCCAGCAGCTTGGCCGTCCTAGCGGGGGGGCGTGGAGATACGCAGTATTTT. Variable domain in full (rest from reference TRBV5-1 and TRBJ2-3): KAGVTQTPRYLIKTRGQQVTLSCSPISGHRSVSWYQQTPGQGLQFLFEYFSETQRNKGNFPGRFSGRQFSNSRSEMNVSTLELGDSALYLCASSLAVLAGGRGDTQYFGPGTRLTVL.

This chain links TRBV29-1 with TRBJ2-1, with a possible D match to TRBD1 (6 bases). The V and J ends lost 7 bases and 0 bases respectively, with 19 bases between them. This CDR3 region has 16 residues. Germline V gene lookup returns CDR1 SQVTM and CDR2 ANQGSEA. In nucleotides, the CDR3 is TGCAGCGCCCAGTCCAGGGGTCCGAGCTCCTACAATGAGCAGTTCTTC. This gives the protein CSAQSRGPSSYNEQFF.

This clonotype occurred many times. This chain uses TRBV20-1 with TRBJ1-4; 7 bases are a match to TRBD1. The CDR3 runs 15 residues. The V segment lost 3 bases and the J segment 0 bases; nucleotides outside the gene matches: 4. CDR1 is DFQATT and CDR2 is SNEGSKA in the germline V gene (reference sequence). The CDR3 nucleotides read TGCAGTGCTAGGAAGGGGGCAGCAACTAATGAAAAACTGTTTTTT. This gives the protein CSARKGAATNEKLFF.

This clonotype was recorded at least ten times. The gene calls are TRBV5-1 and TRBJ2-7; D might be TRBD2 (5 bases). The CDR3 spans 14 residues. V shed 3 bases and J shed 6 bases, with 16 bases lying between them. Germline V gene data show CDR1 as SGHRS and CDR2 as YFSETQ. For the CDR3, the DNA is TGCGCCAGCAGCTCACGGGAACGGGGTGGCGAGCAGTACTTC. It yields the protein CASSSRERGGEQYF.

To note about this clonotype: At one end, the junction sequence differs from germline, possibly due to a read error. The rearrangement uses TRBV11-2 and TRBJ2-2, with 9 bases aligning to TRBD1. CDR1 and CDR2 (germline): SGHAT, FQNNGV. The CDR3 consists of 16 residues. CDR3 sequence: CASSLRKGQGAGGLFF. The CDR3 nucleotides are TGTGCCAGCAGCTTAAGAAAGGGACAGGGCGCCGGGGGGCTGTTTTTT. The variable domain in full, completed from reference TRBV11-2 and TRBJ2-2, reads EAGVAQSPRYKIIEKRQSVAFWCNPISGHATLYWYQQILGQGPKLLIQFQNNGVVDDSQLPKDRFSAERLKGVDSTLKIQPAKLEDSAVYLCASSLRKGQGAGGLFFGEGSRLTVL.